These 7 T cell receptor beta chains came from one sample sequenced in a study of blood T cell repertoires in COVID-19. Generated by immunoSEQ multiplex PCR, the TCRdb table keeps only in-frame clones and is missing some. Altogether around 250,000 clones are present, around 90% being singletons, with the ten largest covering roughly a tenth. Material: peripheral blood. All receptors derive from a woman in her seventies with COVID-19, enrolled during active disease.

With regard to this clone: Other nucleotide sequences in the sample specify the same CDR3. The V and J genes are TRBV28 and TRBJ1-2; D gene unclear. The V end was cut by 2 bases, the J end by 5 bases, with 6 bases between. The CDR3 has 12 amino acids. CDR1 is MDHEN and CDR2 is SYDVKM in the germline V gene. The CDR3 loop reads CASSLVGYGYTF. The CDR3 nucleotides read TGTGCCAGCAGTTTAGTCGGGTATGGCTACACCTTC.

This sequence joins TRBV6-5 and TRBJ1-1; 8 bases align to TRBD1. V lost 6 bases and J lost 5; bases outside the gene matches: 8. The CDR3 spans 14 residues. Germline-derived CDR1 and CDR2 are MNHEY and SVGAGI. The DNA of the CDR3 is TGTGCCAGCAGACCCAGGGGGCGCGTGACTGAAGCTTTCTTT. Translated, it gives CASRPRGRVTEAFF.

The CDR3 nucleotides read TGTGCCAGTAGCCGAGATGTGGGGGCAGGTCAGCCCCAGCATTTT. Its protein product is CASSRDVGAGQPQHF. The rearrangement links TRBV19 to TRBJ1-5, with D possibly TRBD1 on 6 matching bases. The V end was cut by 6 bases, the J end by 6 bases, with 18 bases between. The CDR3 contains 15 residues. CDR1 and CDR2 from the germline V gene are LNHDA and SQIVND (reference sequence). Supplemented by reference TRBV19 and TRBJ1-5, the full variable domain reads DGGITQSPKYLFRKEGQNVTLSCEQNLNHDAMYWYRQDPGQGLRLIYYSQIVNDFQKGDIAEGYSVSREKKESFPLTVTSAQKNPTAFYLCASSRDVGAGQPQHFGDGTRLSIL.

The chain combines TRBV10-1 with TRBJ2-1, with D possibly TRBD2 on 6 matching bases. The germline gives CDR1 WNHNN, CDR2 SYGVQD (reference sequence). CDR3 length: 16 residues. V was trimmed by 7 bases and J by 8 bases, leaving 24 bases between them. CDR3 amino acids: CASKGTSVGGNDEQFF. DNA for the CDR3: TGCGCCAGCAAAGGAACCTCAGTGGGAGGAAACGATGAGCAGTTCTTC.

This clone has a single count. The CDR3 protein is CASSSGDIPAGSTEAFF. DNA of the CDR3: TGTGCCAGCAGCTCCGGGGACATACCGGCAGGAAGTACTGAAGCTTTCTTT. The rearrangement links TRBV11-3 to TRBJ1-1; a possible D gene is TRBD1 (6 bases). Per the germline V gene, CDR1 is SGHNT and CDR2 is YENEEA. The length of the CDR3 is 17 residues. V lost 4 bases, J lost 5 bases, and 23 bases lay in between.

The rearrangement uses TRBV2 and TRBJ2-5; D remains unclear. The germline V and J ends were trimmed by 0 bases and 4 bases, with 9 bases remaining between them. Germline V gene data show CDR1 as SNHLY and CDR2 as FYNNEI. The CDR3 has 14 residues. The CDR3 DNA reads as TGTGCCAGCAGTGAAGCGTTCCTCGGAGAGACCCAGTACTTC. Amino acids: CASSEAFLGETQYF.

The gene calls are TRBV7-6 and TRBJ1-3, with 7 bases lining up with TRBD1. This CDR3 contains 16 residues. The germline V gene has CDR1 SGHVS and CDR2 FNYEAQ. Trimming cost V 5 bases and J 0 bases; bases outside gene matches: 7. Written as DNA, the CDR3 is TGTGCCAGCAGCACGGGACAGTTCCACTCTGGAAACACCATATATTTT. Amino acids: CASSTGQFHSGNTIYF.